These 24 T cell receptor beta chains came from one sample sequenced in a study of shared clonotypes between healthy human individuals. Repertoires were generated with immunoSEQ multiplex PCR, while TCRdb's copy carries only in-frame clones and drops some. The sample lists hundreds of thousands of clones; around 96% were seen once. The sample consisted of naive CD4+ T cells sorted from blood. Specified subset: CD45RA+ positively selected. The receptors derive from a woman under 40 in good health.

The chain employs TRBV10-1 and TRBJ1-2; TRBD1 matches at 7 bases. This CDR3 has 15 amino acids. V was pared by 2 bases and J by 2 bases, with 5 bases of the junction left unmatched. Germline CDR1 reads WNHNN; CDR2 reads SYGVQD (reference sequence). The CDR3 loop reads CASSEGLGQNYGYTF. The CDR3 nucleotides read TGCGCCAGCAGTGAGGGCCTGGGACAGAACTATGGCTACACCTTC.

The J gene is TRBJ1-4, the V gene TRBV6-5, with D possibly matching TRBD1 (6 bases). Germline CDR1 MNHEY, CDR2 SVGAGI. Trimming took 7 bases from V and 10 from J, leaving 22 bases between them. This CDR3 has 15 amino acids. CDR3 coding DNA: TGTGCCAGCACCTCGACAGGAAGGCATGGTGGAAAACTGTTTTTT. Amino acid sequence: CASTSTGRHGGKLFF.

The V and J genes are TRBV19 and TRBJ2-3; 9 bases fit TRBD2. From germline, CDR1 is LNHDA and CDR2 SQIVND (reference sequence). The CDR3 spans 16 residues. V lost 1 base to trimming and J lost 4 bases; unmatched junction nucleotides: 6. CDR3 in DNA: TGTGCCAGTAGTATAGGGGCTAGCGGGATCGCAGATACGCAGTATTTT. Translated, it gives CASSIGASGIADTQYF.

This chain uses TRBV5-6 with TRBJ1-6; D is unclear. The V gene's germline CDR1 is SGHDT and CDR2 YYEEEE. V was pared by 4 bases and J by 7 bases, with 15 bases between. The CDR3 spans 15 residues. CDR3 bases: TGTGCCAGCAGCATGTTCCGGGATAAAAATTCACCCCTCCACTTT. Translation: CASSMFRDKNSPLHF.

The chain recombines TRBV7-7 with TRBJ2-2; the match to TRBD2 covers 9 bases. The CDR3 runs to 19 residues. Germline CDR1 and CDR2: SSHAT and FNYEAQ (reference sequence). Germline trimming cut 5 bases from V and 3 bases from J; bases unmatched to any gene: 16. CDR3 bases: TGTGCCAGCAGCCCCGGGACAGCGGGCGGCGGGGGGGACACCGGGGAGCTGTTTTTT. Residues: CASSPGTAGGGGDTGELFF.

The chain employs TRBV5-1 and TRBJ2-7; 8 nucleotides agree with TRBD1. The V gene's germline CDR1 is SGHRS and CDR2 YFSETQ. Unmatched junction bases numbered 5, after V lost 4 bases and J lost 2 bases. The CDR3 extends over 14 amino acids. CDR3 DNA sequence: TGCGCCAGCAGCCTGACAGGGGACCCCTACGAGCAGTACTTC. It codes for CASSLTGDPYEQYF.

This clone has only one observation. The rearrangement uses TRBV6-5 and TRBJ2-1; TRBD2 is a possible D gene (6 bases). V lost 0 bases and J 7 bases, leaving 13 bases between the germline ends. Germline values: CDR1 MNHEY, CDR2 SVGAGI. This CDR3 has 15 residues. Here the CDR3 reads CASSYSDSGRNEQFF. CDR3 nucleotides: TGTGCCAGCAGTTACTCGGATTCAGGGAGGAATGAGCAGTTCTTC.

This sequence joins TRBV5-1 and TRBJ1-5; weak D call: TRBD1 (6 bases). Germline V gene sequence: CDR1 SGHRS, CDR2 YFSETQ. The V and J ends lost 4 bases and 3 bases respectively, with 23 bases between them. This CDR3 contains 18 residues. The CDR3 coding sequence is TGCGCCAGCAGCCCCAAGTCAAAACTGGGGGCTCCCAATCAGCCCCAGCATTTT. It is translated as CASSPKSKLGAPNQPQHF.

V is TRBV28 and J is TRBJ2-5; D perhaps matches TRBD1 (6 bases). The J call may not be correct, given that the DNA end is closer to TRBJ2-7. The germline CDR1 and CDR2 sequences are MDHEN and SYDVKM. The CDR3 runs to 18 residues. In DNA, the CDR3 is TGTGCCAGCAGTTTCTTCTCCCTAGCTGGGGGCCAGGCCGACGAGCAGTACTTC. This translates into CASSFFSLAGGQADEQYF.

The rearrangement uses TRBV2 and TRBJ2-5, with D perhaps given as TRBD1 or TRBD2 (6 bases each). The CDR3 covers 14 residues. The V end lost 8 bases, the J end lost 5 bases, and 18 bases lay between the germline ends. The germline gives CDR1 SNHLY, CDR2 FYNNEI. CDR3 coding DNA: TGTGCCAGCCGGGGGCGGGTCGGATCGGAGACCCAGTACTTC. Residues: CASRGRVGSETQYF.

The rearrangement uses TRBV5-6 and TRBJ2-2; tentative D call: TRBD1 (6 bases). Looked up from germline, CDR1 is SGHDT and CDR2 is YYEEEE. The V gene lost 0 bases and the J gene lost 2 bases, with 14 bases spanning the gap. This CDR3 has 17 amino acids. The CDR3 DNA reads TGTGCCAGCAGCTTGGTTGACAGGTCCTTTAACACCGGGGAGCTGTTTTTT. Translated, it gives CASSLVDRSFNTGELFF.

The chain couples TRBV28 to TRBJ2-2; D perhaps matches TRBD1 (5 bases). The CDR3 consists of 16 residues. Germline loops: CDR1 MDHEN, CDR2 SYDVKM. V lost 3 bases to trimming and J lost 2 bases, with 13 bases between them. CDR3 in DNA: TGTGCCAGCAGTTTTCAGCGTCAGGGAAACACCGGGGAGCTGTTTTTT. It codes for CASSFQRQGNTGELFF.

The V and J genes are TRBV6-4 and TRBJ1-3; D gene ambiguous. The germline V gene encodes CDR1 MRHNA and CDR2 SNTAGT. The CDR3 is 17 amino acids. Trimming took off 4 bases at V and 0 bases at J, with 16 bases between the two ends. This CDR3 is CASSVQDVLTSGNTIYF. DNA of the CDR3: TGTGCCAGCAGTGTCCAGGACGTCCTAACCTCTGGAAACACCATATATTTT.

This chain connects TRBV2 to TRBJ2-6; 9 bases agree with TRBD1. The CDR3 has 17 amino acids. Germline V gene lookup returns CDR1 SNHLY and CDR2 FYNNEI. V shed 2 bases and J 3 bases; nucleotides not matched to a gene: 5. The CDR3 region is CASSESGQGSGANVLTF. The CDR3 bases are TGTGCCAGCAGTGAATCGGGACAGGGTAGTGGGGCCAACGTCCTGACTTTC.

This clone has just a few counts. This sequence joins TRBV11-2 and TRBJ2-7, with 7 bases lining up with TRBD2. CDR3 length equals 15 residues. The germline gives CDR1 SGHAT, CDR2 FQNNGV. Trimming cost V 4 bases and J 4 bases; bases outside gene matches: 10. CDR3 sequence reads: CASSWTSGTGYEQYF. The CDR3 coding sequence is TGTGCCAGCAGCTGGACCAGCGGGACGGGTTACGAGCAGTACTTC.

The rearrangement links TRBV6-1 to TRBJ2-5; no clear D gene. CDR3 length equals 13 residues. V was cut by 6 bases and J by 5 bases, with 13 bases left in between. Germline V gives CDR1 MNHNS, CDR2 SASEGT. CDR3 in DNA: TGTGCCAGCAGGTACAAACGTGGTGAGACCCAGTACTTC. Amino acid sequence: CASRYKRGETQYF.

V gene TRBV5-1 combines with J gene TRBJ2-7; 8 bases line up with TRBD2. CDR3 length: 15 amino acids. From germline, CDR1 is SGHRS and CDR2 YFSETQ. V trimming: 1 base; J trimming: 0 bases; junction bases outside the gene matches: 3. The CDR3 is CASSLTSGRSYEQYF. The CDR3 nucleotides are TGCGCCAGCAGCTTGACTAGCGGCCGCTCCTACGAGCAGTACTTC.

The CDR3 nucleotides are TGTGCCAGCAGGCGACAGGGGGAAATAGATACGCAGTATTTT. Its translation: CASRRQGEIDTQYF. V gene TRBV27 combines with J gene TRBJ2-3, with 9 bases lining up with TRBD1. Germline CDR1 is MNHEY and CDR2 is SMNVEV (reference sequence). The junction had 6 bases not matched to a gene; V was cut back by 6 bases and J by 5 bases. This CDR3 contains 14 residues.

The rearrangement joins TRBV2 to TRBJ2-4; D possibly corresponds to TRBD1 (5 bases). Germline V lookup: CDR1 SNHLY, CDR2 FYNNEI. The CDR3 length is 15 residues. V lost 2 bases and J 7 bases, leaving 15 bases between the germline ends. CDR3 amino acids: CASSEYLREGNIQYF. As DNA, the CDR3 is TGTGCCAGCAGTGAATACCTCAGGGAAGGGAACATTCAGTACTTC.

This sequence joins TRBV19 and TRBJ1-4; D gene unclear. Germline CDR1 is LNHDA and CDR2 is SQIVND (reference sequence). This CDR3 region has 12 residues. V lost 9 bases and J lost 2, with 7 bases in between. In DNA, the CDR3 is TGTGCCAGCATGAGGACTAATGAAAAACTGTTTTTT. This translates into CASMRTNEKLFF.

The chain joins TRBV5-1 to TRBJ1-3; 7 bases map to TRBD1. The CDR3 consists of 15 residues. The germline gives CDR1 SGHRS, CDR2 YFSETQ. V was clipped by 0 bases and J by 2 bases; unmatched bases: 2. The CDR3 protein is CASSLGDRAGNTIYF. CDR3 in DNA: TGCGCCAGCAGCTTGGGAGACAGGGCTGGAAACACCATATATTTT.

The chain joins TRBV10-3 to TRBJ2-7; D is unresolved. The CDR3 extends over 15 amino acids. V was clipped by 0 bases and J by 0 bases, with 9 bases between them. CDR1 ENHRY and CDR2 SYGVKD come from the germline V gene. CDR3 sequence reads: CAISESEVASYEQYF. CDR3 nucleotides: TGTGCCATCAGTGAGTCTGAGGTTGCCTCCTACGAGCAGTACTTC.

As to this clone: Other DNA sequences in the same sample also yield this CDR3. The chain carries TRBV5-1 and TRBJ2-1; 11 bases agree with TRBD2. V was pared by 1 base and J by 6 bases, with 0 bases of the junction left unmatched. The CDR3 is 14 residues long. Germline lookup yields CDR1 SGHRS and CDR2 YFSETQ. The CDR3 is CASSLTSGSNEQFF. The CDR3 bases are TGCGCCAGCAGCTTGACTAGCGGGAGCAATGAGCAGTTCTTC.

This chain uses TRBV6-4 with TRBJ2-7; no definite D call. With 3 bases removed from V and 7 bases from J, the gap between germline ends came to 13 bases. Per the germline V gene, CDR1 is MRHNA and CDR2 is SNTAGT. The CDR3 runs to 13 residues. In nucleotides, the CDR3 is TGTGCCAGCAGTGAAAGGGCAGGCAAAGAGCAGTACTTC. Translated, it gives CASSERAGKEQYF.